The 5 T cell receptor beta chains listed next were all sequenced from one sample in a study of T cells expressing NK-cell markers. After re-calling the 5' RACE reads, TCRdb lists one entry per CDR3 protein, DNA absent. Here the sample table reports roughly 380,000 distinct CDR3 sequences. Source material: blood T cells: a sorted CD56 or NKG2C T cell subset, CD4+ or CD8+ T cells, or bulk PBMC T cells (not recorded which). The receptors originated from a man aged 18-75 years in good health.

The chain is built from TRBV20-1 and TRBJ1-5. This CDR3 is built from 12 residues. Germline V gives CDR1 DFQATT, CDR2 SNEGSKA (reference sequence). CDR3 loop: CSARRPNRPQHF.

The chain uses TRBV12-3 or TRBV12-4 and TRBJ1-1. CDR3 size: 11 residues. Here the CDR3 reads CASRSQGPAFF.

This rearrangement joins TRBV2 to TRBJ2-5; lacking DNA, the TRBD1 call made by TCRdb goes unchecked. CDR3 length equals 15 residues. CDR1 and CDR2 (germline): SNHLY, FYNNEI. CDR3 residues: CASSFPRDEQETQYF.

The chain is built from TRBV5-1 and TRBJ2-1; TCRdb's D gene call, TRBD2, goes unchecked for lack of DNA. Germline CDR1 and CDR2: SGHRS and YFSETQ. The CDR3 length is 15 residues. The CDR3 sequence is CASSPPQTSRNEQFF. Drawing the rest from reference TRBV5-1 and TRBJ2-1, the complete variable domain is KAGVTQTPRYLIKTRGQQVTLSCSPISGHRSVSWYQQTPGQGLQFLFEYFSETQRNKGNFPGRFSGRQFSNSRSEMNVSTLELGDSALYLCASSPPQTSRNEQFFGPGTRLTVL.

The chain joins TRBV20-1 to TRBJ1-2. This CDR3 region has 12 residues. The germline V gene has CDR1 DFQATT and CDR2 SNEGSKA (reference sequence). CDR3 loop: CSASIHRAGYTF.